A selection of T cell receptor beta chains follows, all from one sample in a study of T-cell memory formation after mild COVID-19. Using its own MiXCR run on the 5' RACE reads, TCRdb lists one record per CDR3 protein. The table lists about 100,000 distinct CDR3 sequences, more than 9.5% of them singletons. The sequencing sample was made of PBMCs or a T cell subset sorted from them (not recorded which). The receptors stem from a man aged 18-30 years who had mild COVID-19 (a few samples of this study predate the infection). Cell type and time point are not known. The CDR3 runs from the conserved cysteine through the conserved F or W. The order of the fields is CDR3 DNA, CDR3 protein, clone size, D gene, J gene, V gene. A D gene is named only where the DNA matches it firmly. Not every row has a clone size; where given, it reads once, few, many or a size class.

TGTGCCAGCAGCCAAGTCCGACAGGGACCCGGGGAGCTGTTTTTT | CASSQVRQGPGELFF | NA | TRBD1 | TRBJ2-2 | TRBV4-2
TGTGCCAGTAGTATAGTCCCGGGGAACGAGCAGTACTTC | CASSIVPGNEQYF | NA | NA | TRBJ2-7 | TRBV19
TGTGCCAGCAGCGTTGGAGGGAGGATCGAAAAACTGTTTTTT | CASSVGGRIEKLFF | NA | NA | TRBJ1-4 | TRBV9
TGCAGCGCGAGGGGACAGAATTACGAGCAGTACTTC | CSARGQNYEQYF | NA | TRBD1 | TRBJ2-7 | TRBV29-1
TGTGCCAGCGGGGACGCCGGGCCTGACGCTTTCTTT | CASGDAGPDAFF | few | NA | TRBJ1-1 | TRBV7-2
TGTGCCAGCACCCCGGTGGGCACCGGGGAGCTGTTTTTT | CASTPVGTGELFF | NA | NA | TRBJ2-2 | TRBV3-1
TGTGCCAGCAGCTTGGACTTGATCTACAATGAGCAGTTCTTC | CASSLDLIYNEQFF | few | NA | TRBJ2-1 | TRBV11-2
TGTGCCAGCAGCCAAATTAGCGGACGGCGCAATCAGCCCCAGCATTTT | CASSQISGRRNQPQHF | NA | NA | TRBJ1-5 | TRBV7-4
TGCGCCAGCAGCCTTGGACTAGCAGGGGGCGATGAGCAGTTCTTC | CASSLGLAGGDEQFF | NA | NA | TRBJ2-1 | TRBV4-1
TGCGCCAGCAGCCAAGTCTTGGGAGGGAATCAGCCCCAGCATTTT | CASSQVLGGNQPQHF | few | NA | TRBJ1-5 | TRBV4-1
TGTGCCAGCAGCCCCCCCCGGGTAGGGGGCCTCCTGAACACCGGGGAGCTGTTTTTT | CASSPPRVGGLLNTGELFF | few | TRBD1 | TRBJ2-2 | TRBV7-9
TGTGCCAGCAGTCCCAGCAGCGGGGAGCTGTTTTTT | CASSPSSGELFF | NA | NA | TRBJ2-2 | TRBV12-3/TRBV12-4
TGCAGCGTTGAAGAAACTTACGAGCAGTACTTC | CSVEETYEQYF | NA | NA | TRBJ2-7 | TRBV29-1
TGTGCCTGGAGTTCCTCCCCCGCCGGATTTGTCGGGGAGCTGTTTTTT | CAWSSSPAGFVGELFF | few | NA | TRBJ2-2 | TRBV30
TGTGCCAGCAGCTCCCGGCAGGGGTTAAGAACTGAAGCTTTCTTT | CASSSRQGLRTEAFF | few | NA | TRBJ1-1 | TRBV7-6
TGTGCCAGCAGCATGCGGTGGGGGGGCGACGAGCAGTACTTC | CASSMRWGGDEQYF | few | NA | TRBJ2-7 | TRBV7-9
TGTGCCAGCAGTTTGTACTATGGCTACACCTTC | CASSLYYGYTF | NA | NA | TRBJ1-2 | TRBV27
TGTGCCAGTAGTATGGAGTGGGGCTCGGGAGATACGCAGTATTTT | CASSMEWGSGDTQYF | NA | NA | TRBJ2-3 | TRBV19
TGTGCCAGTAGCGGGACAGACACCGGGGAGCTGTTTTTT | CASSGTDTGELFF | NA | TRBD1 | TRBJ2-2 | TRBV19
TGTGCCAGCAGCCGCGACAGGTTAGATCAGCCCCAGCATTTT | CASSRDRLDQPQHF | many | NA | TRBJ1-5 | TRBV28
TGTGCCAGCAGTAACGGGGTCTCCACAGATACGCAGTATTTT | CASSNGVSTDTQYF | NA | NA | TRBJ2-3 | TRBV12-3/TRBV12-4
TGTGCCAGCAGTTACAGACACCCCACCGGGGAGCTGTTTTTT | CASSYRHPTGELFF | few | NA | TRBJ2-2 | TRBV6-5
TGTGCCAGCAGCGCTAGCGAGAACAATGAGCAGTTCTTC | CASSASENNEQFF | few | NA | TRBJ2-1 | TRBV7-9
TGTGCCAGCAGCCAAGAATTATCAGGTGGGACCTACGAGCAGTACTTC | CASSQELSGGTYEQYF | NA | NA | TRBJ2-7 | TRBV4-2
TGCAGTGCTAGGACGGCCATCTCCTACGAGCAGTACTTC | CSARTAISYEQYF | few | NA | TRBJ2-7 | TRBV20-1
TGCGCCAGCAGCCCGGGGGTAGACAATGAGCAGTTCTTC | CASSPGVDNEQFF | many | NA | TRBJ2-1 | TRBV4-3
TGTGCCAGCAGGGCCCGGATTACCGAGTCCTACAATGAGCAGTTCTTC | CASRARITESYNEQFF | few | NA | TRBJ2-1 | TRBV21-1
TGTGCCAGCAGCGTAGGAACTAGCGGACAAGAGACCCAGTACTTC | CASSVGTSGQETQYF | once | TRBD2 | TRBJ2-5 | TRBV9
TGTGCCAGCAGTTATTCGTCAAGGGCTAGCCGCCACAATGAGCAGTTCTTC | CASSYSSRASRHNEQFF | few | NA | TRBJ2-1 | TRBV6-5
TGTGCCAGCAGCGAACAGGGGTTATCCTACGAGCAGTACTTC | CASSEQGLSYEQYF | few | TRBD1 | TRBJ2-7 | TRBV7-9
TGTGCCAGCACCCCAACAGGTCCGGACACTGAAGCTTTCTTT | CASTPTGPDTEAFF | NA | NA | TRBJ1-1 | TRBV7-2
TGCAGCGTTAAAGATAACACCGGGGAGCTGTTTTTT | CSVKDNTGELFF | NA | NA | TRBJ2-2 | TRBV29-1
TGTGCCAGCAGTCTCAGACAGGGAAACACTGAAGCTTTCTTT | CASSLRQGNTEAFF | many | TRBD1 | TRBJ1-1 | TRBV2
TGCAGCGTTGGTGATACAGCTAACTATGGCTACACCTTC | CSVGDTANYGYTF | NA | NA | TRBJ1-2 | TRBV29-1
TGCAGCGTTGAAGAGTTCGGGGAAAAGGGAAACACCATATATTTT | CSVEEFGEKGNTIYF | NA | NA | TRBJ1-3 | TRBV29-1
TGTGCCAGCAGTACCTGGACAGGAGGTACCTACAATGAGCAGTTCTTC | CASSTWTGGTYNEQFF | NA | TRBD1 | TRBJ2-1 | TRBV6-2/TRBV6-3
TGTGCCAGCAGCTTCCGGGACAGCCCCTACAATGAGCAGTTCTTC | CASSFRDSPYNEQFF | NA | TRBD1 | TRBJ2-1 | TRBV7-3
TGTGCCAGCAGTCCGAGGACTAGAACCGGGGAGCTGTTTTTT | CASSPRTRTGELFF | few | TRBD2 | TRBJ2-2 | TRBV12-3/TRBV12-4
TGTGCCAGCAGTCCAGGGACGGGAAGCACAGATACGCAGTATTTT | CASSPGTGSTDTQYF | NA | NA | TRBJ2-3 | TRBV2
TGCAGCGTTGAAGGCTCTACTAGCGACTACGAGCAGTACTTC | CSVEGSTSDYEQYF | few | TRBD2 | TRBJ2-7 | TRBV29-1
TGTGCCAGCAGTTATGGAAGAGGAGACAATGAGCAGTTCTTC | CASSYGRGDNEQFF | few | NA | TRBJ2-1 | TRBV6-2/TRBV6-3
TGCGCCAGCAGCTTCCAAACAGGGGGTCTGAACTATGGCTACACCTTC | CASSFQTGGLNYGYTF | NA | TRBD1 | TRBJ1-2 | TRBV5-1
TGCGCCAGCAGCCAAGTCCCCGGCAATCAGCCCCAGCATTTT | CASSQVPGNQPQHF | NA | NA | TRBJ1-5 | TRBV4-1
TGTGCCAGCCGGGTACAGGGGAACACCGGGGAGCTGTTTTTT | CASRVQGNTGELFF | few | NA | TRBJ2-2 | TRBV5-4
TGTGCCAGCAGCGATGGAGGAGAAAAACTGTTTTTT | CASSDGGEKLFF | many | NA | TRBJ1-4 | TRBV7-6
TGTGCCAGCAGTTTAGTGGGACGACCGAACACTGAAGCTTTCTTT | CASSLVGRPNTEAFF | NA | NA | TRBJ1-1 | TRBV28
TGTGCCAGCAGTGGGGGGTTGAGAACAGATACGCAGTATTTT | CASSGGLRTDTQYF | NA | NA | TRBJ2-3 | TRBV3-1
TGTGCCAGCAGCGGGGCGACAGCGGGGGGGAGAGATACGCAGTATTTT | CASSGATAGGRDTQYF | once | TRBD2 | TRBJ2-3 | TRBV5-6
TGCGCCAGCAGCCAAGGACTAGCGGGGGAATTCGAGCAGTACTTC | CASSQGLAGEFEQYF | few | TRBD2 | TRBJ2-7 | TRBV4-3
TGTGCCAGCAGTGGACAGGTTGATATCAATCAGCCCCAGCATTTT | CASSGQVDINQPQHF | few | TRBD1 | TRBJ1-5 | TRBV6-2/TRBV6-3
TGTGCCAGCACCTACGACGGACTCCTTTCCGGGGGGGCTTTCTTT | CASTYDGLLSGGAFF | NA | NA | TRBJ1-1 | TRBV12-3/TRBV12-4
TGTGCCAGCAGTTACGGGACAAAATACACTGAAGCTTTCTTT | CASSYGTKYTEAFF | NA | NA | TRBJ1-1 | TRBV6-6
TGTGCCAGCAGCCAAGGCGTCGCACTGACCGGGGAGCTGTTTTTT | CASSQGVALTGELFF | few | NA | TRBJ2-2 | TRBV4-2
TGTGCCAGCAGCCCTGACGGCTGGTTGGGAGAGACCCAGTACTTC | CASSPDGWLGETQYF | NA | NA | TRBJ2-5 | TRBV7-6
TGCGCCAGCAGCTTGGTCGGCAGCCCGCCCGAATTTAACACTGAAGCTTTCTTT | CASSLVGSPPEFNTEAFF | NA | NA | TRBJ1-1 | TRBV5-1